Shown below are 3 T cell receptor beta chains from a single sample sequenced in a study of cytomegalovirus exposure and HLA in healthy donors. PCR involved 60 Vbeta and 13 Jbeta primers. The assay was immunoSEQ multiplex PCR, and TCRdb's table has in-frame clones only and misses some. The sample includes approximately 110,000 clones, approximately 72% of them seen just once. Material for sequencing was PBMCs. These receptors all come from a middle-aged woman in good health and CMV-seropositive.

The CDR3 coding sequence is TGTGCCAGCAGGGAGGGGGGGCCGCAGTACTTC. It yields the protein CASREGGPQYF. The V and J genes are TRBV6-1 and TRBJ2-5; TRBD2 is a possible D gene (7 bases). The CDR3 spans 11 residues. Trimming took off 6 bases at V and 11 bases at J, with 13 bases between the two ends. Germline V gene lookup returns CDR1 MNHNS and CDR2 SASEGT.

The chain joins TRBV29-1 to TRBJ1-2; D is ambiguous. CDR3 size: 12 residues. CDR1 and CDR2 from the germline V gene are SQVTM and ANQGSEA. Trimming removed 1 base from V and 6 bases from J, with 9 bases in between. In DNA, the CDR3 is TGCAGCGTTGAAGCCCACCGGGATGGCTACACCTTC. Translated: CSVEAHRDGYTF.

This chain uses TRBV4-3 with TRBJ1-2, with a tentative D call TRBD1 (5 bases). The CDR3 has 13 amino acids. The V gene lost 0 bases and the J gene lost 8 bases, with 10 bases spanning the gap. Germline CDR1 and CDR2: LGHNA and YSLEER. The CDR3 region is CASSQDRAGGYTF. The CDR3 DNA sequence: TGCGCCAGCAGCCAAGACAGGGCCGGGGGCTACACCTTC.